The 22 T cell receptor beta chains in this list originate from one sample, sequenced in a study of CD8 T cells in ankylosing spondylitis. Overall study findings and caveats: A TCR beta motif of under ten highly homologous variants seemed to mark ankylosing spondylitis blood.

Antigen specificity for these receptors is unknown. MiXCR was run by TCRdb on the 5' RACE reads, yielding one entry per CDR3 protein. The sample has 300,000 to 400,000 distinct CDR3 sequences, about a fifth seen once; the top ten hold about a sixth. Source material: blood, either unsorted or a sorted T cell fraction (not recorded which). Source of these receptors: a male donor with ankylosing spondylitis.

The chain is built from TRBV11-3 and TRBJ2-3; a possible D gene is TRBD2 (5 bases). V gave up 4 bases and J gave up 0 bases, with 17 bases separating them. Germline CDR1 reads SGHNT; CDR2 reads YENEEA. This CDR3 has 17 amino acids. CDR3 loop: CASSSRRGLGSTDTQYF. CDR3 bases: TGTGCCAGCAGCTCAAGGCGTGGACTGGGAAGCACAGATACGCAGTATTTT. The full variable domain, with the rest looked up from reference TRBV11-3 and TRBJ2-3, is EAGVVQSPRYKIIEKKQPVAFWCNPISGHNTLYWYLQNLGQGPELLIRYENEEAVDDSQLPKDRFSAERLKGVDSTLKIQPAELGDSAVYLCASSSRRGLGSTDTQYFGPGTRLTVL.

This clonotype showed up just a few times. This chain connects TRBV7-3 to TRBJ2-3; 9 bases match TRBD2. Germline CDR1 is SGHTA and CDR2 is FQGTGA. The CDR3 loop spans 15 amino acids. V was clipped by 6 bases and J by 4 bases; unmatched bases: 8. The CDR3, as DNA: TGTGCCAGCAGTTTAGCGGGAGTGGGCGCAGATACGCAGTATTTT. It encodes CASSLAGVGADTQYF.

In its sample, this clonotype was seen a few times. The CDR3 loop is CASSGSGTNTGELFF. The CDR3 DNA reads as TGTGCCAGCAGTGGTAGCGGGACTAACACCGGGGAGCTGTTTTTT. The chain combines TRBV25-1 with TRBJ2-2, with 8 bases aligning to TRBD2. With V trimmed by 4 bases and J by 2 bases, 3 bases remained unmatched. This CDR3 is built from 15 residues. Per the germline V gene, CDR1 is MGHDK and CDR2 is SYGVNS.

This clonotype was seen at least ten times. The rearrangement uses TRBV12-3 or TRBV12-4 and TRBJ1-5; no firm D call. The CDR3 runs to 15 residues. Trimming removed 7 bases at V and 4 bases at J, with 17 bases between. CDR3 in DNA: TGTGCCAGCACCAAAAACATGGATGAAAATCAGCCCCAGCATTTT. This codes for CASTKNMDENQPQHF.

The chain links TRBV10-3 to TRBJ1-4; maybe TRBD1 (6 bases). Germline CDR1 ENHRY, CDR2 SYGVKD. CDR3 length: 15 amino acids. Trimming shortened V by 6 bases and J by 0 bases, and 11 bases separated the two germline ends. In DNA form, the CDR3 reads TGTGCCATCAGCCGGGAGGGGGCAACTAATGAAAAACTGTTTTTT. The encoded protein is CAISREGATNEKLFF.

J is TRBJ2-2 and V is TRBV14; D is perhaps TRBD2 (5 bases). The CDR3 has 15 amino acids. Trimming removed 0 bases from V and 7 bases from J, with 12 bases in between. From germline, CDR1 is SGHDN and CDR2 FVKESK. As DNA, the CDR3 is TGTGCCAGCAGCCAAGATCGCAGCGGTGTCGGGGAGCTGTTTTTT. Protein product: CASSQDRSGVGELFF.

The chain joins TRBV7-2 to TRBJ2-5, with 8 bases fitting TRBD2. V lost 1 base to trimming and J lost 3 bases; unmatched junction nucleotides: 10. Germline-derived CDR1 and CDR2 are SGHTA and FQGNSA. The CDR3 runs 17 residues. In DNA, the CDR3 is TGTGCCAGCAGCTTAGTTCGGGGGGGCGCACGGGAAGAGACCCAGTACTTC. The encoded protein is CASSLVRGGAREETQYF.

This clonotype showed up just a few times. The gene calls are TRBV24-1 and TRBJ2-2, with unresolved D. Deletions cut 8 bases from V and 2 bases from J, with 11 bases between. The germline CDR1 and CDR2 sequences are KGHDR and SFDVKD. CDR3 length: 14 residues. Here the CDR3 reads CATTPDGNTGELFF. The CDR3 bases are TGTGCCACCACCCCCGACGGAAACACCGGGGAGCTGTTTTTT.

CDR3 amino acids: CSALFLAGAYEQYF. CDR3 sequence (DNA): TGCAGTGCCCTCTTTCTAGCGGGAGCTTACGAGCAGTACTTC. The chain recombines TRBV20-1 with TRBJ2-7, with 10 bases that match TRBD2. Germline CDR1 reads DFQATT; CDR2 reads SNEGSKA (reference sequence). The CDR3 is 14 residues long. V trimming: 6 bases; J trimming: 4 bases; junction bases outside the gene matches: 9.

The V call is TRBV5-5, the J call TRBJ2-1, with TRBD2 matching over 13 bases. The V and J ends lost 0 bases and 9 bases, in that order; junction bases with no gene match: 6. CDR1 is SGHKS, CDR2 YYEKEE, per germline (reference sequence). CDR3 length: 16 residues. The CDR3 nucleotides are TGTGCCAGCAGCTTGGAAATACTAGCGGGAGGGTCTGAGCAGTTCTTC. It specifies CASSLEILAGGSEQFF.

This clonotype occurred a few times. The rearrangement links TRBV5-1 to TRBJ2-5; 8 bases map to TRBD2. The germline CDR1 and CDR2 sequences are SGHRS and YFSETQ. The J segment lost 2 bases and the V segment lost 0 bases, leaving 3 bases of the junction unmatched. This CDR3 is built from 15 residues. CDR3 sequence (DNA): TGCGCCAGCAGCTTGGCCGGGACTAGTCAAGAGACCCAGTACTTC. Amino acid sequence: CASSLAGTSQETQYF.

This chain links TRBV12-3 or TRBV12-4 with TRBJ2-7; D is unclear. The germline V and J ends were trimmed by 3 bases and 0 bases, with 9 bases remaining between them. This CDR3 is 14 amino acids long. The CDR3 DNA reads TGTGCCAGCAGTTTTGTGGCAAGCTCCTACGAGCAGTACTTC. Translated: CASSFVASSYEQYF.

This rearrangement joins TRBV12-3 or TRBV12-4 to TRBJ2-1; TRBD1 matches at 8 bases. V lost 6 bases and J lost 9; bases outside the gene matches: 7. The CDR3 consists of 13 residues. CDR3 bases: TGTGCCAGCAGCTCCGACAGGGGCAGTGAGCAGTTCTTC. Its translation is CASSSDRGSEQFF.

CDR3 protein: CATSRLGSPLHF. CDR3 DNA sequence: TGTGCCACCAGCAGACTTGGTTCACCCCTCCACTTT. This sequence joins TRBV15 and TRBJ1-6; no reliable D call. Germline V gene data show CDR1 as LNHNV and CDR2 as YYDKDF (reference sequence). The CDR3 consists of 12 residues. V lost 2 bases and J 9 bases, leaving 5 bases between the germline ends.

A few counts support this clonotype. This chain joins TRBV5-1 and TRBJ2-1; 9 bases map to TRBD1. After removal of 4 bases from V and 6 bases from J, the junction contained 14 bases not matched to a gene. The CDR3 totals 17 residues. Germline V gene data show CDR1 as SGHRS and CDR2 as YFSETQ. The CDR3 DNA sequence: TGCGCCAGCAGCCCAGAGGCAGGGACAGGGAGGGCCAATGAGCAGTTCTTC. It encodes CASSPEAGTGRANEQFF.

The chain combines TRBV20-1 with TRBJ1-1; 7 bases match TRBD1. Germline values: CDR1 DFQATT, CDR2 SNEGSKA (reference sequence). The ends lost 6 bases at V and 0 bases at J; junction bases unmatched: 7. This CDR3 is 14 amino acids long. CDR3 DNA sequence: TGCAGTGCCCGACAGGGCGGTATGAACACTGAAGCTTTCTTT. Residues: CSARQGGMNTEAFF.

This chain joins TRBV7-8 and TRBJ2-2; D may be TRBD1 (6 bases). The length of the CDR3 is 15 residues. The germline CDR1 and CDR2 sequences are SGHVS and FQNEAQ. With 5 bases removed from V and 1 base from J, the gap between germline ends came to 11 bases. The DNA of the CDR3 is TGTGCCAGCAGCGCGGACAGAATGAACACCGGGGAGCTGTTTTTT. This sequence encodes CASSADRMNTGELFF.

CDR3 in DNA: TGTGCCAGCAGTTTAATAGCGGGGGGGACCCAGTACTTC. This gives the protein CASSLIAGGTQYF. The rearrangement links TRBV12-3 or TRBV12-4 to TRBJ2-5; 10 positions match TRBD2. With 2 bases clipped from V and 7 bases from J, the junction kept 1 base outside the gene matches. The CDR3 covers 13 residues.

This chain uses TRBV11-3 with TRBJ2-7; no clear D gene. This CDR3 comprises 13 residues. Germline values: CDR1 SGHNT, CDR2 YENEEA. Trimming pared 2 bases from V and 0 bases from J, leaving 5 bases between. The CDR3 loop is CASSLYGSYEQYF. The CDR3 DNA follows: TGTGCCAGCAGCTTATATGGCTCCTACGAGCAGTACTTC.

This clonotype was counted between two and nine times. The J gene is TRBJ2-7, the V gene TRBV5-6; D unresolved. This CDR3 contains 12 residues. Germline CDR1 is SGHDT and CDR2 is YYEEEE. Trimming took off 0 bases at V and 7 bases at J, with 8 bases between the two ends. The CDR3 sequence is CASSLEGWEQYF. The DNA for the CDR3 is TGTGCCAGCAGCTTGGAAGGATGGGAGCAGTACTTC.

This chain connects TRBV4-3 to TRBJ1-2; D gene unclear. From germline, CDR1 is LGHNA and CDR2 YSLEER. The V gene lost 0 bases and the J gene lost 7 bases, with 12 bases spanning the gap. The CDR3 spans 14 residues. DNA of the CDR3: TGCGCCAGCAGCCAAGATATCGGGAATCGTGGCTACACCTTC. It translates to CASSQDIGNRGYTF.

This clonotype has only a few counts. V usage is TRBV12-3 or TRBV12-4 and J usage is TRBJ1-5; possibly TRBD1 for D (5 bases). The length of the CDR3 is 13 residues. V lost 7 bases, J lost 4 bases, and 11 bases lay in between. The chain's CDR3 is CASKGQINQPQHF. As DNA, the CDR3 is TGTGCCAGCAAGGGGCAGATTAATCAGCCCCAGCATTTT.